This is a list of T cell receptor beta chains from one sample in a study of control samples from healthy donors and cancer patients. Profiling relied on immunoSEQ multiplex PCR, and the TCRdb table lists in-frame clones only, not all of them. The repertoire holds roughly 59,000 clones, with 92% as singletons. Sequences were obtained from PBMCs. These receptor sequences come from a man aged 40-55 years with colorectal cancer. The CDR3 runs from the conserved cysteine through the conserved F or W. The D gene is left open where the match is weak. Only part of the rows carry a size: once, few, many, or a class if the clone is expanded.

TRBV12-5,.,.,TRBJ2-7,TGTGCTAGTGGCGCCCCCTCCAACGAGCAGTACTTC,CASGAPSNEQYF
TRBV6-1,once,TRBD1,TRBJ2-3,TGTGCCAGCAGTGCTATCCCGGGACAGGGGTTTGGAACCGATACGCAGTATTTT,CASSAIPGQGFGTDTQYF
TRBV3-1/TRBV3-2,.,.,TRBJ2-1,TGTGCCAGCAGCTTCAACTGGAGAGACAATGAGCAGTTCTTC,CASSFNWRDNEQFF
TRBV9,.,.,TRBJ2-1,TGTGCCAGCCAGCGTGAGCGCAATGAGCAGTTCTTC,CASQRERNEQFF
TRBV4-3,.,TRBD1,TRBJ2-7,TGCGCCAGCAGCCGGGACAGGGGGAACTACGAGCAGTACTTC,CASSRDRGNYEQYF
TRBV2,.,.,TRBJ2-7,TGTGCCAGCAGGGACGGTGGAGCTAACGAGCAGTACTTC,CASRDGGANEQYF
TRBV9,.,.,TRBJ1-3,TGTGCCAGCAGCCCAACCTTAGGGAGCTCTGGAAACACCATATATTTT,CASSPTLGSSGNTIYF
TRBV7-6,.,TRBD1,TRBJ2-1,TGTGCCAGCAGCCCGACAGGGTACCCACGCTCCTACAATGAGCAGTTCTTC,CASSPTGYPRSYNEQFF
TRBV29-1,.,.,TRBJ2-1,TGCAGCGTTGTGCAGGGGAAAAATGAGCAGTTCTTC,CSVVQGKNEQFF
TRBV20-1,.,.,TRBJ1-6,TGCAGTGCTGGTGACCGGGCCTCACCCCTCCACTTT,CSAGDRASPLHF
TRBV12-3/TRBV12-4,.,TRBD1,TRBJ1-2,TGTGCCAGCAGCCTACAGGGGTTCGTTGGCTACACCTTC,CASSLQGFVGYTF
TRBV6-6,.,.,TRBJ1-2,TGTGCCTCAGGGAGGGGGAAGGGCTACACCTTC,CASGRGKGYTF
TRBV7-8,.,.,TRBJ1-2,TGTGCCAGCAGCTTAGGATCTGGGGGAAACTATGGCTACACCTTC,CASSLGSGGNYGYTF
TRBV24-1,.,.,TRBJ1-2,TGTGCCACCAGTGATTTTGGAGTATCTGGTGGCTACACCTTC,CATSDFGVSGGYTF
TRBV6-6,.,TRBD2,TRBJ2-4,TGTGCCAGCAGTTACTCCAGCGGGGGGGGAAAAAACATTCAGTACTTC,CASSYSSGGGKNIQYF
TRBV5-1,few,.,TRBJ1-6,TGCGCCAGCAGTATTAGCTCCTATAATTCACCCCTCCACTTT,CASSISSYNSPLHF
TRBV3-1/TRBV3-2,.,.,TRBJ1-6,TGTGCCAGCAGTCACGGAAATTCACCCCTCCACTTT,CASSHGNSPLHF
TRBV7-9,.,.,TRBJ2-5,TGTGCCAGCAGCTTAGGCGGTTTCCAAGAGACCCAGTACTTC,CASSLGGFQETQYF
TRBV6-5,.,.,TRBJ2-3,TGTGCCAGCTTTTCGGGGTCAGATACGCAGTATTTT,CASFSGSDTQYF
TRBV4-3,.,TRBD1,TRBJ1-1,TGCGCCAGCAGGGGACAGGGGTTCACTGAAGCTTTCTTT,CASRGQGFTEAFF
TRBV7-3,.,TRBD2,TRBJ2-2,TGTGCCAGCAGCTATAGCGGGGGGGCCACCGGGGAGCTGTTTTTT,CASSYSGGATGELFF
TRBV3-1/TRBV3-2,.,TRBD1,TRBJ2-5,TGTGCCAGCAGCCAACGGGACAGGAAACAAGAGACCCAGTACTTC,CASSQRDRKQETQYF
TRBV30,.,.,TRBJ1-1,TGTGCTGTCTGGCGTCAAAACACTGAAGCTTTCTTT,CAVWRQNTEAFF
TRBV7-2,once,.,TRBJ2-7,TGTGCCAGCAGCTTAAGTTCTGGTTCCTACGAGCAGTACTTC,CASSLSSGSYEQYF
TRBV6-5,.,.,TRBJ1-1,TGTGCCAGCAGTTACTCGGGGCGAGGGCTGGGCACTGAAGCCTTCTTT,CASSYSGRGLGTEAFF
TRBV11-2,.,.,TRBJ2-1,TGTGCCAGCAGCTTAGATCCGGGACTCCCATACAATGAGCAGTTCTTC,CASSLDPGLPYNEQFF
TRBV7-9,.,.,TRBJ2-7,TGTGCCAGCAGCTTACCGGGGCCCTACGAGCAGTACTTC,CASSLPGPYEQYF
TRBV2,.,.,TRBJ2-3,TGTGCCAGCAGTCGACCTACGGCTAGCACAGATACGCAGTATTTT,CASSRPTASTDTQYF
TRBV12-2,.,.,TRBJ1-6,TGTGCAAGTCGCTTACGACCCAATATCAATTCACCCCTCCACTTT,CASRLRPNINSPLHF
TRBV19,few,TRBD1,TRBJ2-4,TGTGCCAGTAGTACCCGGACAGGGAGGTCGGATAGGAACATTCAGTACTTC,CASSTRTGRSDRNIQYF
TRBV9,once,.,TRBJ2-1,TGTGCCAGCAGTCGTAGCGGGACAGGTACGATCGAGCAGTTCTTC,CASSRSGTGTIEQFF
TRBV19,.,TRBD1,TRBJ2-1,TGTGCCAGTAGTAGGGGACAGGGGGCCAACAATGAGCAGTTCTTC,CASSRGQGANNEQFF
TRBV6-2/TRBV6-3,.,.,TRBJ2-7,TGTGCCAGCAGTTACTTCGGCCCCATCAGGGGAAGGGGGGAGCAGTACTTC,CASSYFGPIRGRGEQYF
TRBV11-2,.,.,TRBJ2-7,TGTGCCAGCAGCTTATCCCGGACAGGACTAAGCGAGCAGTACTTC,CASSLSRTGLSEQYF
TRBV30,.,TRBD1,TRBJ1-5,TGTGCCTGGAGTGTGGGACAGGGAGGTCAGCCCCAGCATTTT,CAWSVGQGGQPQHF
TRBV13,.,.,TRBJ1-6,TGTGCCAGCAGCGAAGTGGGACAACGAAGTAATTCACCCCTCCACTTT,CASSEVGQRSNSPLHF
TRBV9,.,.,TRBJ2-1,TGTGCCAGCAGCGTAGGAGGGAGTGGGGGTTCGAGCTCCTACAATGAGCAGTTCTTC,CASSVGGSGGSSSYNEQFF
TRBV7-2,.,TRBD1,TRBJ2-7,TGTGCCAGCAGCACCGGGACAGGGGGCTACGAGCAGTACTTC,CASSTGTGGYEQYF
TRBV5-1,.,.,TRBJ1-6,TGCGCCAGCAGCTTGGACGGCAGCAGCTCCTATAATTCACCCCTCCACTTT,CASSLDGSSSYNSPLHF
TRBV13,.,.,TRBJ2-2,TGTGCCAGCAGCGAAGGGACCGGCACCGGGGAGCTGTTTTTT,CASSEGTGTGELFF
TRBV3-1/TRBV3-2,.,.,TRBJ2-3,TGTGCCAGCAGGACCAAGAAACACGGGGGTTCAACAGATACGCAGTATTTT,CASRTKKHGGSTDTQYF
TRBV1,once,.,TRBJ2-1,TGCACCAGCAGCCAAGATCGAAAGGGCTACTGCATAGCGGGGGCCACCTACAATGAGCAGTTCTTC,CTSSQDRKGYCIAGATYNEQFF
TRBV19,.,TRBD1,TRBJ2-1,TGTGCCAGTAGTGCCTCCGGGACAGGGGCCCGGGAGCAGTTCTTC,CASSASGTGAREQFF
TRBV7-2,.,.,TRBJ1-1,TGTGCCAGCAGCTTAGGACTTACAGGAGGAGTCACTGAAGCTTTCTTT,CASSLGLTGGVTEAFF
TRBV12-3/TRBV12-4,.,TRBD1,TRBJ1-6,TGTGCCAGCAGTCGGACAGGGCCTTCACCCCTCCACTTT,CASSRTGPSPLHF
TRBV6-6,.,TRBD1,TRBJ1-2,TGTGCCAGCAGAGGGACAGAACCTGCCAACTATGGCTACACCTTC,CASRGTEPANYGYTF
TRBV5-1,.,.,TRBJ1-6,TGCGCCAGCAGCGAAGGGAGCTATAATTCACCCCTCCACTTT,CASSEGSYNSPLHF
TRBV2,.,TRBD1,TRBJ1-3,TGTGCCAGCGACAGGGGGCGCAGTGGAAACACCATATATTTT,CASDRGRSGNTIYF
TRBV7-6,.,.,TRBJ2-2,TGTGCCAGCAGCTTAGAAGCCCTTAACACCGGGGAGCTGTTTTTT,CASSLEALNTGELFF
TRBV5-4,.,.,TRBJ1-3,TGTGCCAGCAGCCGAGAAGGGGTGGCTGGAAACACCATATATTTT,CASSREGVAGNTIYF
TRBV18,.,.,TRBJ1-1,TGTGCCAGCTCACCTATCTCGACCGGGACCACTGAAGCTTTCTTT,CASSPISTGTTEAFF
TRBV9,once,.,TRBJ1-1,TGTGCCAGCAGCGGACTTGGACAGAACACTGAAGCTTTCTTT,CASSGLGQNTEAFF
TRBV6-2/TRBV6-3,.,.,TRBJ2-7,TGTGCCAGCAGTAGAGGCTTTTCCTCCTACGAGCAGTACTTC,CASSRGFSSYEQYF
TRBV3-1/TRBV3-2,.,.,TRBJ1-5,TGTGCCAGCAGCCAAGAATGTATGGGTCCTAGCAATCAGCCCCAGCATTTT,CASSQECMGPSNQPQHF
TRBV18,.,.,TRBJ1-2,TGTGCCAGCTCACCACTTGACTCCTCTAACTATGGCTACACCTTC,CASSPLDSSNYGYTF